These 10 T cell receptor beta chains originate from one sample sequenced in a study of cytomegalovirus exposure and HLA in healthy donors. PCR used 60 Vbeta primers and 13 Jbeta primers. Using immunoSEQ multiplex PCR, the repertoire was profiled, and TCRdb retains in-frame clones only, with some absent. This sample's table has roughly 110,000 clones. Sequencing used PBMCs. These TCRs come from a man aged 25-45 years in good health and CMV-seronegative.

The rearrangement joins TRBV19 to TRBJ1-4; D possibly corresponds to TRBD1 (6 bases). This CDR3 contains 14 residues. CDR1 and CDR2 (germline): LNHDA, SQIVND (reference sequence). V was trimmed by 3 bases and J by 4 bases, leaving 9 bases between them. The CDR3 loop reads CASSIGQYNEKLFF. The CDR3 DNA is TGTGCCAGTAGTATTGGACAGTATAATGAAAAACTGTTTTTT. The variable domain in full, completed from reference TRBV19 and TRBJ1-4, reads DGGITQSPKYLFRKEGQNVTLSCEQNLNHDAMYWYRQDPGQGLRLIYYSQIVNDFQKGDIAEGYSVSREKKESFPLTVTSAQKNPTAFYLCASSIGQYNEKLFFGSGTQLSVL.

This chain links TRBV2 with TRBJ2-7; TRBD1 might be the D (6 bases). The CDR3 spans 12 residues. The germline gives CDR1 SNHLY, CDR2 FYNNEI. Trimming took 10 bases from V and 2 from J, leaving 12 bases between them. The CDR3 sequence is CANGQTTYEQYF. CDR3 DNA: TGTGCCAACGGACAGACTACCTACGAGCAGTACTTC.

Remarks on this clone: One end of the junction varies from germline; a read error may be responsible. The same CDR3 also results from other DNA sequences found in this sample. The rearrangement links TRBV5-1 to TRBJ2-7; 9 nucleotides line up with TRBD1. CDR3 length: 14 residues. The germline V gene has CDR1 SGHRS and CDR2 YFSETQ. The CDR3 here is CASSLGQGPYEQYF. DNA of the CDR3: TGCGCCAGCAGTTTGGGACAGGGCCCCTACGAGCAGTACTTC.

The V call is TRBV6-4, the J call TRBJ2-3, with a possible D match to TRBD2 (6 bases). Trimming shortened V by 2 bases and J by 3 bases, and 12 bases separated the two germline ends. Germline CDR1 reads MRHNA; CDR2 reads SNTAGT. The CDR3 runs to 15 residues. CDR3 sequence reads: CASSDRGESTDTQYF. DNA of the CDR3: TGTGCCAGCAGTGACCGCGGGGAATCAACAGATACGCAGTATTTT.

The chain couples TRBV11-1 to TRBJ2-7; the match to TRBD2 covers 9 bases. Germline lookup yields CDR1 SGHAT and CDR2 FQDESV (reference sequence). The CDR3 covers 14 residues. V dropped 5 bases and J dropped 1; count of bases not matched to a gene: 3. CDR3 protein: CASSASGGSYEQYF. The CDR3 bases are TGTGCCAGCAGCGCAAGCGGGGGGTCCTACGAGCAGTACTTC.

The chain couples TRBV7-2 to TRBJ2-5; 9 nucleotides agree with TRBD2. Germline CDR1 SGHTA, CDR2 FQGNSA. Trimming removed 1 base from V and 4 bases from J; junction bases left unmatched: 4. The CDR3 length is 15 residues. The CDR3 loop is CASSLVAGGRETQYF. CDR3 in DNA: TGTGCCAGCAGCTTAGTGGCGGGGGGGCGAGAGACCCAGTACTTC.

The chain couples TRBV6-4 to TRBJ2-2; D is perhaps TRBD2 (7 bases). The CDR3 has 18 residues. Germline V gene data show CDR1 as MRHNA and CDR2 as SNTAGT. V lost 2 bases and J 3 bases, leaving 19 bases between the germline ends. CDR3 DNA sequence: TGTGCCAGCAGTGACGGGCTCTCGGGGGGCGCGGACACCGGGGAGCTGTTTTTT. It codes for CASSDGLSGGADTGELFF.

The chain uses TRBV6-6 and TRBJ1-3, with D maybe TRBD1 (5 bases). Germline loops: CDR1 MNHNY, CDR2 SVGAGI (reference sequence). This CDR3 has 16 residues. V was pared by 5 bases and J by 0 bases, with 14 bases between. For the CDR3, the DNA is TGTGCCAGCAGTCCTCCGACAGTTCGCTCTGGAAACACCATATATTTT. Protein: CASSPPTVRSGNTIYF.

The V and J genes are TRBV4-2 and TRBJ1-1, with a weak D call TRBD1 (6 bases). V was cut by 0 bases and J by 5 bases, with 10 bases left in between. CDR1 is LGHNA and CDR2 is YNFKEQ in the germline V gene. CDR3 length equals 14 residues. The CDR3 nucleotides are TGTGCCAGCAGCCAAGAGCAGACAGGAACTGAAGCTTTCTTT. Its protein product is CASSQEQTGTEAFF.

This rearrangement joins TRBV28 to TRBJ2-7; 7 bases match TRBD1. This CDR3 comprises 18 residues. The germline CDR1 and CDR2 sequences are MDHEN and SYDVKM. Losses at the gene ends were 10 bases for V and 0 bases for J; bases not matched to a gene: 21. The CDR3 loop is CATAGPDRVPLFSYEQYF. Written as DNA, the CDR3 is TGTGCCACCGCCGGCCCAGACAGGGTCCCCTTGTTCTCCTACGAGCAGTACTTC.